What follows are 29 T cell receptor beta chains derived from one specimen sequenced in a study of shared clonotypes between healthy human individuals. Produced via immunoSEQ multiplex PCR; TCRdb's table is partial and in-frame only. This table has roughly 650,000 clones, approximately 97% appearing once. The sequencing input was naive CD4+ T cells sorted from blood. Sample subset: CD45RA+ positively selected. Source of these receptors: a woman aged 25 to 39 in good health.

This chain links TRBV7-3 with TRBJ2-3; D remains unclear. The CDR3 runs to 14 residues. CDR1 SGHTA and CDR2 FQGTGA come from the germline V gene. V dropped 5 bases and J dropped 2 bases, with 11 bases sitting between them. CDR3 nucleotides: TGTGCCAGCAGCCCAACGGATGCCACAGATACGCAGTATTTT. It specifies CASSPTDATDTQYF.

This chain joins TRBV2 and TRBJ2-5; the match to TRBD1 covers 7 bases. In germline, CDR1 is SNHLY, CDR2 FYNNEI. CDR3 size: 13 residues. The ends lost 5 bases at V and 3 bases at J; junction bases unmatched: 3. The CDR3 spells CASSRTGKETQYF. The CDR3 DNA reads TGTGCCAGCAGTCGGACAGGAAAAGAGACCCAGTACTTC.

The chain carries TRBV19 and TRBJ2-7; tentatively, D is TRBD1 or TRBD2 (6 bases each). This CDR3 is built from 16 residues. Germline V lookup: CDR1 LNHDA, CDR2 SQIVND (reference sequence). V was cut by 6 bases and J by 7 bases, with 25 bases left in between. The CDR3 DNA reads TGTGCCAGTAGCCATTACGCCAAGGGGGGACGAGGGGAGCAGTACTTC. Translated: CASSHYAKGGRGEQYF.

The V gene is TRBV19, the J gene TRBJ2-2, with 12 bases that match TRBD2. Germline V lookup: CDR1 LNHDA, CDR2 SQIVND (reference sequence). This CDR3 has 16 residues. After removal of 3 bases from V and 7 bases from J, the junction contained 6 bases not matched to a gene. In DNA form, the CDR3 reads TGTGCCAGTAGTATGCCTAGCGGGAGGGCACTCGGGGAGCTGTTTTTT. Its translation: CASSMPSGRALGELFF.

This chain uses TRBV5-4 with TRBJ2-6; D not certain. The CDR3 sequence is 18 residues long. V shed 2 bases and J shed 0 bases, with 15 bases lying between them. In germline, CDR1 is SGHNT, CDR2 YYREEE (reference sequence). The chain's CDR3 is CASSLSPGRTSGANVLTF. Here the CDR3 DNA reads TGTGCCAGCAGCTTAAGCCCAGGCAGAACCTCTGGGGCCAACGTCCTGACTTTC.

This clone was recorded a few times. V gene TRBV7-9 combines with J gene TRBJ2-5; tentatively, D is TRBD2 (6 bases). Trimming stripped 0 bases from V and 5 bases from J, with 7 bases between. The CDR3 is 13 amino acids. Per germline, CDR1 SEHNR and CDR2 FQNEAQ (reference sequence). CDR3 sequence (DNA): TGTGCCAGCAGCTTAGCAGGGAGGGAGACCCAGTACTTC. It specifies CASSLAGRETQYF.

This chain connects TRBV18 to TRBJ2-7; D gene ambiguous. Germline CDR1 and CDR2: KGHSH and LQKENI. V was trimmed by 6 bases and J by 7 bases, leaving 13 bases between them. This CDR3 has 12 residues. DNA of the CDR3: TGTGCCAGCTCCACCGGTCAACGAGAGCAGTACTTC. Amino acids: CASSTGQREQYF.

V gene TRBV30 combines with J gene TRBJ2-1, with 11 bases lining up with TRBD2. Germline CDR1 is GTSNPN and CDR2 is SVGIG (reference sequence). This CDR3 has 19 amino acids. J was trimmed by 0 bases and V by 2 bases; bases with no gene match: 12. The CDR3 DNA is TGTGCCTGGAGTCGGGGGACTAGCGGACTCTCTAGCTCCTACAATGAGCAGTTCTTC. Protein: CAWSRGTSGLSSSYNEQFF. The variable domain in full, completed from reference TRBV30 and TRBJ2-1, reads SQTIHQWPATLVQPVGSPLSLECTVEGTSNPNLYWYRQAAGRGLQLLFYSVGIGQISSEVPQNLSASRPQDRQFILSSKKLLLSDSGFYLCAWSRGTSGLSSSYNEQFFGPGTRLTVL.

The V gene is TRBV18, the J gene TRBJ2-5, with D possibly being TRBD1 or TRBD2 (6 bases each). The V gene's germline CDR1 is KGHSH and CDR2 LQKENI. This CDR3 is built from 15 residues. Trimming took off 1 base at V and 4 bases at J, with 13 bases between the two ends. CDR3 in DNA: TGTGCCAGCTCACCACGGGAAGGGGGAGGAGAGACCCAGTACTTC. It encodes CASSPREGGGETQYF.

The sample holds one count of this clone. The chain joins TRBV6-1 to TRBJ2-3; D remains unclear. CDR3 length: 15 amino acids. V was clipped by 0 bases and J by 2 bases, with 9 bases between them. CDR1 is MNHNS and CDR2 is SASEGT in the germline V gene. This CDR3 reads CASSEAGWVTDTQYF. The CDR3 nucleotides are TGTGCCAGCAGTGAAGCTGGGTGGGTCACAGATACGCAGTATTTT.

This clone was observed a single time. The sample carries other DNA sequences with the same CDR3. V is TRBV5-4 and J is TRBJ1-4; D is possibly TRBD1 (5 bases). V was cut by 3 bases and J by 0 bases, with 9 bases left in between. CDR3 length equals 15 residues. Per germline, CDR1 SGHNT and CDR2 YYREEE (reference sequence). The CDR3: CASSSQGATNEKLFF. CDR3 coding DNA: TGTGCCAGCAGCTCCCAAGGGGCAACTAATGAAAAACTGTTTTTT.

The CDR3 sequence is CASSQYSGLYNEQFF. Here the CDR3 DNA reads TGCGCCAGCAGCCAATATAGCGGATTGTACAATGAGCAGTTCTTC. V is TRBV4-1 and J is TRBJ2-1, with a tentative D call TRBD2 (6 bases). Germline CDR1 and CDR2: MGHRA and YSYEKL. Trimming took off 2 bases at V and 4 bases at J, with 12 bases between the two ends. The CDR3 has 15 amino acids.

The chain employs TRBV9 and TRBJ2-3; D remains unclear. Trimming removed 4 bases from V and 1 base from J, with 10 bases in between. Germline loops: CDR1 SGDLS, CDR2 YYNGEE. The CDR3 is 14 amino acids. Here the CDR3 reads CASSTTTRTDTQYF. CDR3 sequence (DNA): TGTGCCAGCAGCACCACTACCCGCACAGATACGCAGTATTTT.

The gene calls are TRBV7-6 and TRBJ1-1; no firm D call. CDR1 is SGHVS and CDR2 is FNYEAQ in the germline V gene. CDR3 length: 15 amino acids. Trimming pared 5 bases from V and 3 bases from J, leaving 16 bases between. The CDR3 DNA reads as TGTGCCAGCAGCCCCCAAGGGTTGGGGTACACTGAAGCTTTCTTT. Its protein is CASSPQGLGYTEAFF.

Written as DNA, the CDR3 is TGCGCCAGCAGCCAAGTTCACAGCTTCACTGAAGCTTTCTTT. This sequence encodes CASSQVHSFTEAFF. This chain links TRBV4-1 with TRBJ1-1, with D hard to call. Germline assignment: CDR1 MGHRA and CDR2 YSYEKL. The CDR3 is made up of 14 amino acids. Trimming stripped 1 base from V and 4 bases from J, with 10 bases between.

The chain joins TRBV6-5 to TRBJ1-1, with 11 positions matching TRBD1. V shed 4 bases and J 4 bases; nucleotides not matched to a gene: 2. Germline V gives CDR1 MNHEY, CDR2 SVGAGI. This CDR3 region has 14 residues. CDR3 residues: CASSWGTGGTEAFF. In nucleotides, the CDR3 is TGTGCCAGCAGTTGGGGGACAGGGGGCACTGAAGCTTTCTTT.

The J gene is TRBJ1-5, the V gene TRBV7-9; possibly TRBD1 for D (5 bases). The CDR3 has 18 residues. Trimming stripped 1 base from V and 5 bases from J, with 21 bases between. The germline gives CDR1 SEHNR, CDR2 FQNEAQ (reference sequence). CDR3 sequence reads: CASSLVGVGGVRDQPQHF. The CDR3 nucleotides are TGTGCCAGCAGCTTAGTCGGTGTGGGAGGGGTAAGGGATCAGCCCCAGCATTTT. Looking up the rest from reference TRBV7-9 and TRBJ1-5 gives the full variable domain: DTGVSQNPRHKITKRGQNVTFRCDPISEHNRLYWYRQTLGQGPEFLTYFQNEAQLEKSRLLSDRFSAERPKGSFSTLEIQRTEQGDSAMYLCASSLVGVGGVRDQPQHFGDGTRLSIL.

Worth noting for this clone: The sample contains more than one DNA sequence encoding this CDR3. The V gene is TRBV18, the J gene TRBJ1-1; no firm D call. The germline gives CDR1 KGHSH, CDR2 LQKENI. The CDR3 has 13 residues. Trimming left V 3 bases short and J 2 bases short, with 7 bases between. CDR3 residues: CASSPSLNTEAFF. The CDR3 DNA reads as TGTGCCAGCTCACCGTCCCTCAACACTGAAGCTTTCTTT.

V gene TRBV5-1 combines with J gene TRBJ1-2, with TRBD1 as a possible D gene (6 bases). The V and J ends lost 3 bases and 7 bases respectively, with 10 bases between them. The germline CDR1 and CDR2 sequences are SGHRS and YFSETQ. There are 12 residues in the CDR3. CDR3 DNA sequence: TGCGCCAGCAGCTCAGGGGAAATTGGCTACACCTTC. Translating it yields CASSSGEIGYTF.

V is TRBV5-1 and J is TRBJ1-4, with D possibly matching TRBD1 (6 bases). Germline V lookup: CDR1 SGHRS, CDR2 YFSETQ. Trimming shortened V by 4 bases and J by 8 bases, and 18 bases separated the two germline ends. This CDR3 region has 15 residues. CDR3 sequence reads: CASSRGTPEREKLFF. CDR3 DNA: TGCGCCAGCAGCCGGGGGACACCAGAGCGAGAAAAACTGTTTTTT.

CDR3 loop: CAISDPGQGNADTQYF. In DNA, the CDR3 is TGTGCCATCAGTGACCCGGGACAGGGGAATGCAGATACGCAGTATTTT. The V gene is TRBV10-3, the J gene TRBJ2-3, with TRBD1 identical over 10 bases. J was trimmed by 4 bases and V by 3 bases; bases with no gene match: 7. The germline V gene has CDR1 ENHRY and CDR2 SYGVKD. The CDR3 totals 16 residues.

The V gene is TRBV30, the J gene TRBJ1-2; no definite D call. Germline V gene lookup returns CDR1 GTSNPN and CDR2 SVGIG (reference sequence). V gave up 1 base and J gave up 1 base, with 1 base separating them. The CDR3 runs to 11 residues. As DNA, the CDR3 is TGTGCCTGGAGTGGTAACTATGGCTACACCTTC. This gives the protein CAWSGNYGYTF.

V and J are TRBV29-1 and TRBJ1-4; D is undetermined. Germline V gene lookup returns CDR1 SQVTM and CDR2 ANQGSEA. The CDR3 runs 16 residues. The V gene lost 5 bases and the J gene lost 0 bases, with 16 bases spanning the gap. CDR3 bases: TGCAGCGTTTGTGGCCCTGACCCTGCAACTAATGAAAAACTGTTTTTT. It encodes CSVCGPDPATNEKLFF.

The chain recombines TRBV11-2 with TRBJ1-4; tentative D call: TRBD1 (6 bases). CDR3 size: 15 residues. V was shortened by 4 bases and J by 4 bases, with 13 bases between the two germline ends. Germline lookup yields CDR1 SGHAT and CDR2 FQNNGV. The CDR3 nucleotides read TGTGCCAGCAGCTCGGACAGTTGGCTTAATGAAAAACTGTTTTTT. Translating gives CASSSDSWLNEKLFF.

The genes are TRBV27 and TRBJ1-5; 8 bases match TRBD1. The germline gives CDR1 MNHEY, CDR2 SMNVEV (reference sequence). CDR3 length: 16 residues. The ends lost 5 bases at V and 1 base at J; junction bases unmatched: 7. The CDR3 reads CASSRRQGFSNQPQHF. Written as DNA, the CDR3 is TGTGCCAGCAGTAGGAGACAGGGGTTCAGCAATCAGCCCCAGCATTTT.

CDR3 sequence (DNA): TGTGCCAGCAGTGAAGCGATGGGGGCGCCTAGACAGCCCCAGCATTTT. Translated, it gives CASSEAMGAPRQPQHF. The chain joins TRBV6-1 to TRBJ1-5; D may be TRBD1 (6 bases). The CDR3 is 16 residues long. The ends were cut back, 0 bases at V and 7 bases at J, with 16 bases in the middle. CDR1 is MNHNS, CDR2 SASEGT, per germline.

V gene TRBV18 combines with J gene TRBJ2-5, with TRBD1 matching 10 bases. CDR1 is KGHSH, CDR2 LQKENI, per germline. Trimming at V came to 0 bases and at J to 5 bases, leaving 6 bases not matched to a gene. The length of the CDR3 is 16 residues. Written as DNA, the CDR3 is TGTGCCAGCTCACCACCCCGGGACAGGGGATCGGAGACCCAGTACTTC. It encodes CASSPPRDRGSETQYF.

V gene TRBV29-1 combines with J gene TRBJ1-1; D is unresolved. This CDR3 has 13 amino acids. Trimming removed 4 bases at V and 0 bases at J, with 9 bases between. Germline V gene sequence: CDR1 SQVTM, CDR2 ANQGSEA. The CDR3 DNA follows: TGCAGCGTTGGAGGATACATGAACACTGAAGCTTTCTTT. As protein: CSVGGYMNTEAFF.

This clone has just one count. The V gene is TRBV6-6, the J gene TRBJ2-1, with 9 bases identical to TRBD2. The germline CDR1 and CDR2 sequences are MNHNY and SVGAGI (reference sequence). This CDR3 spans 14 amino acids. The junction had 3 bases not matched to a gene; V was cut back by 5 bases and J by 4 bases. Written as DNA, the CDR3 is TGTGCCAGCAGTCTAGCGGGACCATACAATGAGCAGTTCTTC. Its protein product is CASSLAGPYNEQFF.